This T cell receptor (beta chain) was observed in a study of blood T cell repertoires in COVID-19. The method was immunoSEQ multiplex PCR; TCRdb's version includes in-frame clones alone and lacks a portion of them. The profile covers approximately 70,000 clones, with roughly 80% appearing a single time and around 9.7% taken by the ten largest. Germline values: CDR1 MNHEY, CDR2 SVGAGI. Trimming shortened V by 5 bases and J by 1 base, and 13 bases separated the two germline ends. The CDR3 is 15 residues long. This TCR was sampled from a woman older than 75 with acute or convalescent COVID-19. The specimen was peripheral blood. The gene calls are TRBV6-5 and TRBJ2-3; D possibly corresponds to TRBD2 (5 bases). The CDR3 loop reads CASSPTQRRTDTQYF. As DNA, the CDR3 is TGTGCCAGCAGTCCCACCCAGCGGCGCACAGATACGCAGTATTTT.